This T cell receptor (beta chain) was sequenced during a study of tumor-infiltrating lymphocytes in oesophageal squamous cell carcinoma. TCRdb recomputed calls from the PCR reads with MiXCR, one row per CDR3 protein. This table holds some 11,000 distinct CDR3 sequences, roughly 50% found once. For this clonotype: As the CDR3 is not closed by the conserved phenylalanine or tryptophan, this likely results from a read error.

The sequenced material came from esophageal tumor tissue. This TCR was recovered from a female donor with esophageal squamous cell carcinoma.

The CDR3 loop is CAISEVSDQETQFS. The CDR3 DNA reads TGTGCCATCAGTGAGGTGTCGGACCAAGAGACCCAGTTCTCC. The V gene is TRBV10-3, the J gene TRBJ2-1, with D unresolved. This CDR3 region has 14 residues. From germline, CDR1 is ENHRY and CDR2 SYGVKD. The V end lost 2 bases, the J end lost 13 bases, and 18 bases lay between the germline ends.